This TCR beta chain was recovered during a study of T cell clones after liver transplantation. The overall study: HCV positivity affected three of eight recipients; the rest lacked autoimmune or viral indications.

This CDR3 is 14 amino acids long. Trimming left V 5 bases short and J 5 bases short, with 15 bases between. Germline V lookup: CDR1 SGHTA, CDR2 FQGTGA. Study-level points and caveats: In two subjects, few donor cells limited the measurable donor-reactive repertoire. A significant post-transplant drop in circulating graft-donor-reactive CD4 TCRbeta sequences occurred in most of the 8 subjects.

A remark on this clone: Its matching antigen is unknown.

Using immunoSEQ multiplex PCR, the repertoire was profiled, and TCRdb retains in-frame clones only, with some absent. The sample gives some 9,400 clones, roughly 85% of which show up once; roughly 18% is in the top ten. This sequence originates from a human donor who received a liver transplant. The chain carries TRBV7-3 and TRBJ2-5; D tentatively reads TRBD1 or TRBD2 (5 bases each). Specimen: CD8+ T cells from blood, collected before liver transplant. Written as DNA, the CDR3 is TGTGCCAGCAGCACCTCGGGACGCGGGGAGACCCAGTACTTC. Protein: CASSTSGRGETQYF.